What follows is one TCR beta chain and its context. The method was immunoSEQ multiplex PCR; TCRdb's version includes in-frame clones alone and lacks a portion of them. The sample records 95,000 to 150,000 clones, roughly 87% being singletons. V was clipped by 0 bases and J by 0 bases; unmatched bases: 0. The CDR3 consists of 15 residues. Per the germline V gene, CDR1 is SGDLS and CDR2 is YYNGEE. This specimen comes from a study of control samples from healthy donors and cancer patients. Sequencing was carried out using blood. The receptor comes from a man between 18 and 29 years old in good health. The chain employs TRBV9 and TRBJ2-1; 7 bases match TRBD1. CDR3 region: CASSVEGASYNEQFF. The CDR3 DNA reads TGTGCCAGCAGCGTAGAGGGGGCCTCCTACAATGAGCAGTTCTTC. Full variable domain (missing parts from reference TRBV9 and TRBJ2-1): DSGVTQTPKHLITATGQRVTLRCSPRSGDLSVYWYQQSLDQGLQFLIQYYNGEERAKGNILERFSAQQFPDLHSELNLSSLELGDSALYFCASSVEGASYNEQFFGPGTRLTVL.